The 28 T cell receptor beta chains below were found in one sample sequenced in a study of Ad26.COV2.S vaccination and SARS-CoV-2 variants. Sequenced by immunoSEQ multiplex PCR; TCRdb stores in-frame clones only, minus some. The sample includes over 90,000 clones, about 78% of them seen just once. The sequencing used peripheral blood, collected after recovery from COVID-19. The receptor set was obtained from a human donor who had recovered from COVID-19.

This clone has a handful of counts. The chain couples TRBV5-4 to TRBJ2-5; 9 bases are shared with TRBD1. From germline, CDR1 is SGHNT and CDR2 YYREEE (reference sequence). The CDR3 spans 15 residues. Trimming removed 5 bases from V and 3 bases from J; junction bases left unmatched: 8. Written as DNA, the CDR3 is TGTGCCAGCAGGGGACAGGGAGGTTTAGAAGAGACCCAGTACTTC. Residues: CASRGQGGLEETQYF. Using reference TRBV5-4 and TRBJ2-5 for the parts outside the CDR3, the full variable domain is ETGVTQSPTHLIKTRGQQVTLRCSSQSGHNTVSWYQQALGQGPQFIFQYYREEENGRGNFPPRFSGLQFPNYSSELNVNALELDDSALYLCASRGQGGLEETQYFGPGTRLLVL.

This rearrangement joins TRBV24-1 to TRBJ2-2, with 9 bases fitting TRBD2. The CDR3 sequence is 18 residues long. Germline loops: CDR1 KGHDR, CDR2 SFDVKD. Trimming took 3 bases from V and 1 from J; bases not matched to a gene: 8. Here the CDR3 reads CATSDPGHSGGNTGELFF. The CDR3 DNA follows: TGTGCCACCAGTGATCCTGGACATAGCGGGGGGAACACCGGGGAGCTGTTTTTT.

CDR3 DNA: TGCGCCAGCAGCCAAGAATGGGGGAGAGGCTATGGCTACACCTTC. Translation: CASSQEWGRGYGYTF. The chain is built from TRBV4-1 and TRBJ1-2, with a tentative D call TRBD1 (5 bases). The CDR3 contains 15 residues. Trimming took 0 bases from V and 4 from J, leaving 12 bases between them. Germline lookup yields CDR1 MGHRA and CDR2 YSYEKL.

This chain connects TRBV5-1 to TRBJ2-4; perhaps D is TRBD1 or TRBD2 (5 bases each). CDR1 and CDR2 from the germline V gene are SGHRS and YFSETQ. The V and J ends lost 0 bases and 8 bases respectively, with 12 bases between them. This CDR3 is built from 14 residues. The CDR3 DNA follows: TGCGCCAGCAGCTTGGTGGGGCAGGGAGACATTCAGTACTTC. This encodes CASSLVGQGDIQYF.

This sequence joins TRBV10-3 and TRBJ2-7; 7 bases match TRBD2. Germline CDR1 ENHRY, CDR2 SYGVKD. The CDR3 sequence is 15 residues long. With 4 bases clipped from V and 2 bases from J, the junction kept 8 bases outside the gene matches. The CDR3: CAISASTSGTYEQYF. As DNA, the CDR3 is TGTGCCATCAGTGCCTCTACAAGCGGGACCTACGAGCAGTACTTC.

The J gene is TRBJ2-5, the V gene TRBV15, with D possibly being TRBD2 (6 bases). V shed 0 bases and J shed 3 bases, with 14 bases lying between them. The CDR3 totals 16 residues. The germline V gene encodes CDR1 LNHNV and CDR2 YYDKDF (reference sequence). The CDR3 here is CATSRDGAGWEETQYF. CDR3 nucleotide sequence: TGTGCCACCAGCAGAGATGGTGCGGGGTGGGAAGAGACCCAGTACTTC. Full variable domain (remainder filled in from reference TRBV15 and TRBJ2-5): DAMVIQNPRYQVTQFGKPVTLSCSQTLNHNVMYWYQQKSSQAPKLLFHYYDKDFNNEADTPDNFQSRRPNTSFCFLDIRSPGLGDTAMYLCATSRDGAGWEETQYFGPGTRLLVL.

This chain connects TRBV19 to TRBJ1-5; 12 bases are shared with TRBD1. CDR1 is LNHDA and CDR2 is SQIVND in the germline V gene (reference sequence). The V segment lost 7 bases and the J segment 6 bases; nucleotides outside the gene matches: 7. The CDR3 consists of 15 residues. CDR3 residues: CASTLGTGGLQPQHF. As DNA, the CDR3 is TGTGCCAGTACCCTAGGGACAGGGGGCCTTCAGCCCCAGCATTTT.

The chain combines TRBV4-1 with TRBJ2-7, with D unclear. CDR3 length: 12 amino acids. With 1 base removed from V and 5 bases from J, the gap between germline ends came to 6 bases. Germline V lookup: CDR1 MGHRA, CDR2 YSYEKL. This chain's CDR3 is CASSQGSNEQYF. The CDR3 DNA is TGCGCCAGCAGCCAAGGGAGTAACGAGCAGTACTTC.

This clone was observed once. The chain has TRBV19 and TRBJ1-1; 11 bases fit TRBD1. The germline V gene encodes CDR1 LNHDA and CDR2 SQIVND (reference sequence). CDR3 length: 16 amino acids. With V trimmed by 1 base and J by 0 bases, 1 base remained unmatched. The CDR3, as DNA: TGTGCCAGTAGTATAGGGACAGGGGGCATGAACACTGAAGCTTTCTTT. As protein: CASSIGTGGMNTEAFF.

J is TRBJ2-1 and V is TRBV7-2; the match to TRBD2 covers 10 bases. The CDR3 runs 16 residues. Germline lookup yields CDR1 SGHTA and CDR2 FQGNSA. After removal of 7 bases from V and 12 bases from J, the junction contained 18 bases not matched to a gene. CDR3 protein: CASTSLGTSDRRGQFF. The CDR3, as DNA: TGTGCCAGCACCTCTCTGGGGACTAGCGACCGTCGCGGGCAGTTCTTC.

This sequence joins TRBV6-1 and TRBJ2-1, with D possibly being TRBD2 (5 bases). The CDR3 is 16 residues long. V shed 3 bases and J shed 8 bases, with 20 bases lying between them. The germline V gene has CDR1 MNHNS and CDR2 SASEGT. The DNA of the CDR3 is TGTGCCAGCAGTGACCCTGGACTTCGGCTTGGGGATGAGCAGTTCTTC. Residues: CASSDPGLRLGDEQFF.

The J gene is TRBJ2-7, the V gene TRBV5-1, with D unresolved. The CDR3 totals 11 residues. V was cut by 4 bases and J by 1 base, with 3 bases left in between. Germline lookup yields CDR1 SGHRS and CDR2 YFSETQ. The CDR3 nucleotides read TGCGCCAGCAGCACGTCCTACGAGCAGTACTTC. The encoded protein is CASSTSYEQYF.

The genes are TRBV12-3 or TRBV12-4 and TRBJ2-4; D possibly corresponds to TRBD2 (6 bases). The CDR3 is 13 amino acids. Between the trimmed V and J ends, which lost 4 bases and 9 bases, there was a span of 13 bases. Written as DNA, the CDR3 is TGTGCCAGCAGTTCATCCCAGGGAGGCATTCAGTACTTC. Amino acids: CASSSSQGGIQYF.

The CDR3 DNA sequence: TGCGCCAGCAGCTTGGAGGGTGGGATAGAGTATGGCTACACCTTC. Protein product: CASSLEGGIEYGYTF. This chain uses TRBV5-1 with TRBJ1-2; D gene unclear. Germline V gene sequence: CDR1 SGHRS, CDR2 YFSETQ. The CDR3 is made up of 15 amino acids. V shed 0 bases and J shed 5 bases, with 14 bases lying between them. Looking up the rest from reference TRBV5-1 and TRBJ1-2 gives the full variable domain: KAGVTQTPRYLIKTRGQQVTLSCSPISGHRSVSWYQQTPGQGLQFLFEYFSETQRNKGNFPGRFSGRQFSNSRSEMNVSTLELGDSALYLCASSLEGGIEYGYTFGSGTRLTVV.

Here the CDR3 reads CASSIDQPGTSIHNEQFF. CDR3 nucleotides: TGTGCCAGTAGTATAGACCAGCCAGGGACTAGCATCCACAATGAGCAGTTCTTC. The chain carries TRBV19 and TRBJ2-1, with 9 bases lining up with TRBD2. From germline, CDR1 is LNHDA and CDR2 SQIVND (reference sequence). CDR3 length: 18 residues. J was trimmed by 5 bases and V by 0 bases; bases with no gene match: 11.

The V and J genes are TRBV29-1 and TRBJ1-2; perhaps TRBD1 as D (5 bases). V shed 7 bases and J shed 8 bases, with 20 bases lying between them. Germline V gene lookup returns CDR1 SQVTM and CDR2 ANQGSEA. The CDR3 runs 13 residues. The DNA for the CDR3 is TGCAGCGCCACACCGACAGATCTGGGGGGCTACACCTTC. Translated: CSATPTDLGGYTF.

This clone was counted many times. This chain uses TRBV2 with TRBJ2-3; 12 nucleotides match TRBD2. Germline lookup yields CDR1 SNHLY and CDR2 FYNNEI. This CDR3 spans 15 amino acids. V lost 6 bases and J lost 5; bases outside the gene matches: 6. The CDR3 protein is CASSSSGGAEDTQYF. The CDR3 nucleotides read TGTGCCAGCAGCTCTAGCGGGGGGGCCGAAGATACGCAGTATTTT.

The chain uses TRBV5-1 and TRBJ2-2; the match to TRBD1 covers 7 bases. J was trimmed by 2 bases and V by 0 bases; bases with no gene match: 7. Germline CDR1 SGHRS, CDR2 YFSETQ. The CDR3 has 17 residues. CDR3 loop: CASSLAIGTANTGELFF. Here the CDR3 DNA reads TGCGCCAGCAGCTTGGCCATAGGGACAGCAAACACCGGGGAGCTGTTTTTT.

The CDR3 sequence: CATNTGAGYNYGYTF. The CDR3 DNA reads TGTGCCACCAACACGGGGGCCGGTTACAACTATGGCTACACCTTC. The V and J genes are TRBV15 and TRBJ1-2; D may be TRBD1 (6 bases). This CDR3 comprises 15 residues. With 7 bases removed from V and 2 bases from J, the gap between germline ends came to 17 bases. Per the germline V gene, CDR1 is LNHNV and CDR2 is YYDKDF (reference sequence).

This clone has only a few counts. The chain couples TRBV9 to TRBJ1-6; D is undetermined. This CDR3 comprises 15 residues. With 0 bases removed from V and 9 bases from J, the gap between germline ends came to 13 bases. Germline V gene data show CDR1 as SGDLS and CDR2 as YYNGEE. The CDR3 DNA sequence: TGTGCCAGCAGCGTAGGGCCAGGAGAGGGTTCACCCCTCCACTTT. Its translation: CASSVGPGEGSPLHF.

The chain is built from TRBV24-1 and TRBJ1-2; D possibly corresponds to TRBD1 (6 bases). CDR3 size: 13 residues. Germline values: CDR1 KGHDR, CDR2 SFDVKD. V lost 7 bases, J lost 6 bases, and 14 bases lay in between. CDR3 DNA sequence: TGTGCCACCAGATTAGAAACAGGGAATGGCTACACCTTC. Its translation is CATRLETGNGYTF.

The CDR3 region is CASSRDRGLDGYTF. The CDR3 coding sequence is TGTGCCAGCAGCCGGGACAGGGGGCTGGATGGCTACACCTTC. V usage is TRBV7-2 and J usage is TRBJ1-2, with 12 bases that match TRBD1. The CDR3 totals 14 residues. Unmatched junction bases numbered 4, after V lost 5 bases and J lost 6 bases. CDR1 is SGHTA and CDR2 is FQGNSA in the germline V gene.

The J gene is TRBJ1-5, the V gene TRBV19, with 8 bases aligning to TRBD1. The ends lost 5 bases at V and 7 bases at J; junction bases unmatched: 1. The V gene's germline CDR1 is LNHDA and CDR2 SQIVND (reference sequence). The CDR3 contains 12 residues. Here the CDR3 reads CASSRQGQPQHF. The CDR3 region has the DNA TGTGCCAGTAGTCGACAGGGGCAGCCCCAGCATTTT.

The rearrangement uses TRBV2 and TRBJ2-2; D gene unclear. The germline V gene has CDR1 SNHLY and CDR2 FYNNEI. CDR3 size: 11 residues. The germline V and J ends were trimmed by 4 bases and 6 bases, with 3 bases remaining between them. The CDR3 sequence is CASSVAGELFF. The CDR3 DNA sequence: TGTGCCAGCAGTGTGGCCGGGGAGCTGTTTTTT.

The chain employs TRBV28 and TRBJ2-2, with D perhaps TRBD2 (6 bases). The CDR3 length is 16 residues. Germline-derived CDR1 and CDR2 are MDHEN and SYDVKM. The germline V and J ends were trimmed by 8 bases and 3 bases, with 19 bases remaining between them. CDR3 sequence (DNA): TGTGCCAGCCGGGAGTGGGGACGCGGGGACACCGGGGAGCTGTTTTTT. Translating gives CASREWGRGDTGELFF.

The chain employs TRBV4-1 and TRBJ2-3; weak D call: TRBD2 (7 bases). The V end was cut by 1 base, the J end by 8 bases, with 22 bases between. The CDR3 is 17 amino acids. In germline, CDR1 is MGHRA, CDR2 YSYEKL. The CDR3 DNA follows: TGCGCCAGCAGCCAAGCGGTGTCTAGCGGAGTAGGGGGTACGCAGTATTTT. It is translated as CASSQAVSSGVGGTQYF.

The chain joins TRBV12-2 to TRBJ2-1; the table gives TRBD2 as D, unverified against the DNA. TRBV12-2 is an annotated pseudogene. The CDR3 has 15 residues. CDR3 in DNA: TGTGCAAGTCGCTTCACCCCTATGACTCGCAATGAGCAGTTCTTC. Its protein is CASRFTPMTRNEQFF.

The chain is built from TRBV2 and TRBJ2-7; unclear D gene. Germline V gives CDR1 SNHLY, CDR2 FYNNEI. The length of the CDR3 is 14 residues. The V end lost 6 bases, the J end lost 5 bases, and 17 bases lay between the germline ends. Here the CDR3 reads CASRVFDLPHEQYF. The CDR3 nucleotides are TGTGCCAGCAGGGTTTTTGACCTACCCCACGAGCAGTACTTC.